The subject of this entry is one TCR beta chain. The antigen is undetermined. This specimen belongs to a study of cytomegalovirus exposure and HLA in healthy donors. Study-wide results and caveats: Later analysis identified around 15,000 TCR beta sequences associated with HLA alleles, using a false discovery rate threshold of 0.05. Common viral pathogens were later found to be apparently linked to several of the most significant clusters.

Primers included in the PCR were 60 Vbeta and 13 Jbeta primers. Method: immunoSEQ multiplex PCR; TCRdb's copy keeps in-frame clones and lacks some. This sample has about 210,000 clones, with roughly 87% found just once. Germline V gene data show CDR1 as LNHDA and CDR2 as SQIVND (reference sequence). CDR3 length: 18 residues. The ends were cut back, 6 bases at V and 5 bases at J, with 28 bases in the middle. The chain employs TRBV19 and TRBJ2-5; D ambiguous. Specimen: PBMCs. The sequence was obtained from a boy aged 2 to 10 in good health and CMV-seronegative. The CDR3 DNA follows: TGTGCCAGTAGCCCCGTCCCCTGGCAGGTAAACGTACGCGAGACCCAGTACTTC. It yields the protein CASSPVPWQVNVRETQYF.